These 8 T cell receptor beta chains were all obtained from the same sample, sequenced in a study of CD8 T cells in Susac syndrome. RNA was extracted with the RNeasy kit, and a quantity of about 0.45 to 1 ug was reverse transcribed using random hexamers. TCRdb fed the immunoSEQ multiplex PCR reads into MiXCR, producing one record per CDR3 protein. The sample gives hundreds of thousands of distinct CDR3 sequences, 93% of which show up once; 0.055% to 0.075% is in the top ten. Input material: CD4+ T cells from PBMCs. These receptors were collected from a human donor with multiple sclerosis.

CDR3 in amino acids: CAWSGGSSGATDTQYF. As DNA, the CDR3 is TGTGCCTGGAGTGGTGGTTCTAGCGGGGCGACAGATACGCAGTATTTT. The chain combines TRBV30 with TRBJ2-3; the match to TRBD2 covers 9 bases. With V trimmed by 1 base and J by 3 bases, 8 bases remained unmatched. Germline lookup yields CDR1 GTSNPN and CDR2 SVGIG (reference sequence). The CDR3 length is 16 residues.

Here the CDR3 reads CASSLSEGEKFF. CDR3 DNA: TGTGCCAGCAGCTTATCGGAGGGAGAAAAGTTCTTC. This chain uses TRBV7-9 with TRBJ2-1, with a possible D match to TRBD2 (6 bases). V shed 2 bases and J shed 14 bases, with 13 bases lying between them. This CDR3 comprises 12 residues. Germline CDR1 reads SEHNR; CDR2 reads FQNEAQ (reference sequence). The full variable domain, with the rest looked up from reference TRBV7-9 and TRBJ2-1, is DTGVSQNPRHKITKRGQNVTFRCDPISEHNRLYWYRQTLGQGPEFLTYFQNEAQLEKSRLLSDRFSAERPKGSFSTLEIQRTEQGDSAMYLCASSLSEGEKFFGPGTRLTVL.

The chain employs TRBV15 and TRBJ2-5; 7 bases match TRBD1. The ends lost 2 bases at V and 1 base at J; junction bases unmatched: 10. The CDR3 has 17 residues. Looked up from germline, CDR1 is LNHNV and CDR2 is YYDKDF (reference sequence). In nucleotides, the CDR3 is TGTGCCACCAGCAGATTCACAGGGGCCGTATCCCAAGAGACCCAGTACTTC. It is translated as CATSRFTGAVSQETQYF. Full variable domain (missing parts from reference TRBV15 and TRBJ2-5): DAMVIQNPRYQVTQFGKPVTLSCSQTLNHNVMYWYQQKSSQAPKLLFHYYDKDFNNEADTPDNFQSRRPNTSFCFLDIRSPGLGDTAMYLCATSRFTGAVSQETQYFGPGTRLLVL.

This clonotype was seen just once. The chain has TRBV5-1 and TRBJ2-3; D is tentatively TRBD1 or TRBD2 (6 bases each). Trimming stripped 7 bases from V and 4 bases from J, with 22 bases between. The CDR3 covers 16 residues. Germline values: CDR1 SGHRS, CDR2 YFSETQ. In nucleotides, the CDR3 is TGCGCCAGCCGAGGGGGGACCTACGTGGCGGCAGATACGCAGTATTTT. This codes for CASRGGTYVAADTQYF.

The table lists this clonotype with a few counts. The V and J genes are TRBV4-1 and TRBJ1-2; D might be TRBD1 (5 bases). Germline loops: CDR1 MGHRA, CDR2 YSYEKL. The CDR3 has 14 residues. The V gene lost 0 bases and the J gene lost 6 bases, with 11 bases spanning the gap. The CDR3 here is CASSQDTGRDGYTF. CDR3 bases: TGCGCCAGCAGCCAAGATACAGGAAGGGATGGCTACACCTTC.

The V call is TRBV19, the J call TRBJ2-1, with 7 bases identical to TRBD2. The CDR3 sequence is 15 residues long. The junction had 13 bases not matched to a gene; V was cut back by 4 bases and J by 10 bases. Germline V gives CDR1 LNHDA, CDR2 SQIVND (reference sequence). CDR3 residues: CASSRPSGLPPEQFF. The CDR3 DNA sequence: TGTGCCAGTAGTAGGCCTAGCGGCCTCCCTCCAGAGCAGTTCTTC.

This sequence joins TRBV12-3 or TRBV12-4 and TRBJ1-6; D is undetermined. The CDR3 sequence is 14 residues long. The germline V and J ends were trimmed by 4 bases and 2 bases, with 6 bases remaining between them. CDR3: CASSSRTYNSPLHF. CDR3 sequence (DNA): TGTGCCAGCAGTTCCCGGACCTATAATTCACCCCTCCACTTT.

In this sample, this clonotype turned up once. V is TRBV20-1 and J is TRBJ2-3; D is undetermined. Germline lookup yields CDR1 DFQATT and CDR2 SNEGSKA (reference sequence). The CDR3 is 12 amino acids. Trimming shortened V by 1 base and J by 6 bases, and 8 bases separated the two germline ends. In nucleotides, the CDR3 is TGCAGTGCTAGAGCGCCCGGGGATACGCAGTATTTT. Its protein is CSARAPGDTQYF.